A single sample gave rise to the 15 T cell receptor beta chains below, sequenced in a study of Graves' ophthalmopathy and Graves' hyperthyroidism. TCR beta CDR3 amplification used RNA transcripts. HTBI-primed RT-PCR formed the first round, and a multiplex PCR formed the second. TCRdb analysed the multiplex PCR reads with MiXCR anew, one entry per CDR3 protein. The repertoire holds 650,000 to 900,000 distinct CDR3 sequences, with 40% as singletons. Sequencing was performed on peripheral blood. Receptors were obtained from an adult man with Graves' ophthalmopathy.

Concerning this clonotype itself: This sequence may be a read error, since a much larger clone differs from it by one base. V gene TRBV15 combines with J gene TRBJ2-5, with 8 nucleotides matching TRBD2. CDR3 size: 15 residues. Germline V gene data show CDR1 as LNHNV and CDR2 as YYDKDF (reference sequence). The CDR3 DNA sequence: TGTGACACCAGCAGAGTTAGCGGGATGGGGGAGACCCAGTACTTC. Its translation: CDTSRVSGMGETQYF. The full variable domain, rest sourced from reference TRBV15 and TRBJ2-5, is DAMVIQNPRYQVTQFGKPVTLSCSQTLNHNVMYWYQQKSSQAPKLLFHYYDKDFNNEADTPDNFQSRRPNTSFCFLDIRSPGLGDTAMYLCDTSRVSGMGETQYFGPGTRLLVL.

Regarding this clonotype: A much larger clone lies a single base off, so this may be a read error. The chain uses TRBV7-7 and TRBJ2-7; D gene uncertain. CDR1 and CDR2 from the germline V gene are SSHAT and FNYEAQ (reference sequence). Trimming shortened V by 1 base and J by 2 bases, and 9 bases separated the two germline ends. CDR3 length: 14 residues. The CDR3 nucleotides read TGTGCCAGCAGCTTAGAGTTCAGGACCTACGAGCAGTACTTC. Translation: CASSLEFRTYEQYF.

The genes are TRBV6-6 and TRBJ2-5; D is perhaps TRBD1 (6 bases). This CDR3 comprises 13 residues. With 5 bases removed from V and 5 bases from J, the gap between germline ends came to 12 bases. CDR1 is MNHNY and CDR2 is SVGAGI in the germline V gene (reference sequence). Written as DNA, the CDR3 is TGTGCCAGCAGTGCGCTTAGGGGGGAGACCCAGTACTTC. Encoded protein: CASSALRGETQYF.

This sequence joins TRBV10-3 and TRBJ2-5, with a possible D match to TRBD1 (8 bases). This CDR3 contains 14 residues. CDR1 is ENHRY and CDR2 is SYGVKD in the germline V gene. The V end lost 6 bases, the J end lost 2 bases, and 13 bases lay between the germline ends. The CDR3 DNA follows: TGTGCCATCAGAGCGGGACAGGAGCAAGAGACCCAGTACTTC. Translated: CAIRAGQEQETQYF.

A few counts support this clonotype. This chain uses TRBV2 with TRBJ1-2, with D unresolved. The ends were cut back, 6 bases at V and 8 bases at J, with 16 bases in the middle. The V gene's germline CDR1 is SNHLY and CDR2 FYNNEI. This CDR3 comprises 13 residues. CDR3 nucleotide sequence: TGTGCCAGCAGCCAAGGTGAAGGGTACGGCTACACCTTC. It encodes CASSQGEGYGYTF.

This clonotype has more than one count but fewer than ten. The chain is built from TRBV20-1 and TRBJ1-6, with 7 bases aligning to TRBD1. V was clipped by 3 bases and J by 6 bases; unmatched bases: 5. In germline, CDR1 is DFQATT, CDR2 SNEGSKA (reference sequence). This CDR3 contains 14 residues. CDR3 in DNA: TGCAGTGCTAGTTTGACAGGGAGTAATTCACCCCTCCACTTT. It specifies CSASLTGSNSPLHF.

V and J are TRBV19 and TRBJ2-7; D is perhaps TRBD1 (6 bases). The CDR3 extends over 14 amino acids. Germline lookup yields CDR1 LNHDA and CDR2 SQIVND (reference sequence). V lost 10 bases to trimming and J lost 4 bases, with 20 bases between them. In DNA, the CDR3 is TGTGCCAATCGGACTTCCGGGACAACATACGAGCAGTACTTC. Amino acids: CANRTSGTTYEQYF.

With regard to this clonotype: Given a much more abundant clone one base away, this may be a read error. The chain combines TRBV2 with TRBJ2-5; D might be TRBD2 (6 bases). The V and J ends lost 6 bases and 5 bases respectively, with 19 bases between them. From germline, CDR1 is SNHLY and CDR2 FYNNEI. The CDR3 covers 15 residues. The CDR3 loop reads CASSLADGIVETQYF. In nucleotides, the CDR3 is TGTGCCAGCAGCTTAGCGGACGGGATCGTTGAGACCCAGTACTTC.

The chain has TRBV7-9 and TRBJ2-2; a weak D match, TRBD2 (6 bases). V lost 3 bases and J 2 bases, leaving 13 bases between the germline ends. This CDR3 has 16 residues. Per germline, CDR1 SEHNR and CDR2 FQNEAQ (reference sequence). The chain's CDR3 is CASSLEPGTNTGELFF. CDR3 DNA: TGTGCCAGCAGCTTGGAGCCAGGGACTAACACCGGGGAGCTGTTTTTT. The complete variable domain, with remaining parts taken from reference TRBV7-9 and TRBJ2-2, reads DTGVSQNPRHKITKRGQNVTFRCDPISEHNRLYWYRQTLGQGPEFLTYFQNEAQLEKSRLLSDRFSAERPKGSFSTLEIQRTEQGDSAMYLCASSLEPGTNTGELFFGEGSRLTVL.

This clonotype was counted many times. The genes are TRBV7-2 and TRBJ2-7; D remains ambiguous. Trimming left V 5 bases short and J 0 bases short, with 14 bases between. CDR1 is SGHTA, CDR2 FQGNSA, per germline. The CDR3 consists of 15 residues. In nucleotides, the CDR3 is TGTGCCAGCAGCCTATTGAGCGCCGTCTCCTACGAGCAGTACTTC. This translates into CASSLLSAVSYEQYF.

As to this clonotype: The junction does not match germline at one end; this may be a read error. The rearrangement links TRBV11-2 to TRBJ2-7; 11 positions match TRBD1. CDR3 length: 14 amino acids. Germline CDR1 SGHAT, CDR2 FQNNGV. The CDR3 loop is CASRRTGGTGELYF. CDR3 nucleotides: TGTGCCAGCAGACGGACAGGGGGCACCGGGGAGCTGTACTTC.

This clonotype appeared a few times. The chain employs TRBV12-3 or TRBV12-4 and TRBJ2-6; D uncertain. This CDR3 is 14 amino acids long. The V end lost 6 bases, the J end lost 0 bases, and 6 bases lay between the germline ends. This chain's CDR3 is CASRTSSGANVLTF. The CDR3 nucleotides read TGTGCCAGCAGGACGAGCTCTGGGGCCAACGTCCTGACTTTC.

The chain combines TRBV20-1 with TRBJ1-2; 7 bases are a match to TRBD1. The CDR3 is 15 amino acids. Germline CDR1 and CDR2: DFQATT and SNEGSKA (reference sequence). The V segment lost 3 bases and the J segment 4 bases; nucleotides outside the gene matches: 11. CDR3 in DNA: TGCAGTGCTAGGCCTCCCGGGACAGAACGCTATGGCTACACCTTC. Its protein is CSARPPGTERYGYTF.

The V call is TRBV7-9, the J call TRBJ2-7, with 7 bases identical to TRBD1. The CDR3 extends over 13 amino acids. Germline lookup yields CDR1 SEHNR and CDR2 FQNEAQ (reference sequence). The J segment lost 2 bases and the V segment lost 8 bases, leaving 6 bases of the junction unmatched. The CDR3 sequence is CASLMTGPYEQYF. The CDR3 DNA sequence: TGTGCCAGCCTTATGACAGGGCCCTACGAGCAGTACTTC.

Only a few counts were recorded for this clonotype. This rearrangement joins TRBV19 to TRBJ1-2; TRBD1 matches 7 bases. The germline gives CDR1 LNHDA, CDR2 SQIVND (reference sequence). The V gene end was trimmed by 5 bases and the J gene end by 4 bases; junction bases not matched to a gene: 10. The CDR3 length is 15 residues. CDR3: CASSESRDSFYGYTF. Written as DNA, the CDR3 is TGTGCCAGTAGTGAGAGCCGGGACAGTTTCTATGGCTACACCTTC.